This T cell receptor (beta chain) is from a study of control samples from healthy donors and cancer patients (dated by TCRdb to 2020 to 2021). The library was obtained by the immunoSEQ multiplex PCR assay. Imported from immuneACCESS, the table was reduced by TCRdb to in-frame sequences with V and J called. These copies leave out some clones; in studies compared against another copy, an unresolved V gene accounts for under half, and the cause of the remainder is not known. Counted in this sample were about 190,000 clones; roughly 93% of them appeared once. The ten largest make up over 1.3% of the sample. Turning to this clone: Its antigen is not yet known. Base-call qualities are not available, and no considerably larger clone is one nucleotide away.

The CDR3 runs 13 residues from the cysteine to the phenylalanine. Only the CDR3 DNA is retained, 39 bases long and in frame from the first base. CDR1 KGHSH and CDR2 LQKENI were looked up in the germline V gene. Trimming removed 3 bases from V and 8 bases from J, leaving 11 bases between the germline ends. The sequenced sample consisted of blood. The chain is assembled from TRBV18 and TRBJ1-5; the D gene is perhaps TRBD1, from 5 matching bases. The origin of this receptor is a man between 18 and 29 years old in good health. This receptor has the CDR3 CASSPGVPEPQHF. The DNA sequence is as follows: TGTGCCAGCTCACCGGGGGTTCCGGAGCCCCAGCATTTT. With the portions outside the CDR3 filled from the reference TRBV18 and TRBJ1-5 genes, the complete variable region becomes NAGVMQNPRHLVRRRGQEARLRCSPMKGHSHVYWYRQLPEEGLKFMVYLQKENIIDESGMPKERFSAEFPKEGPSILRIQQVVRGDSAAYFCASSPGVPEPQHFGDGTRLSIL.